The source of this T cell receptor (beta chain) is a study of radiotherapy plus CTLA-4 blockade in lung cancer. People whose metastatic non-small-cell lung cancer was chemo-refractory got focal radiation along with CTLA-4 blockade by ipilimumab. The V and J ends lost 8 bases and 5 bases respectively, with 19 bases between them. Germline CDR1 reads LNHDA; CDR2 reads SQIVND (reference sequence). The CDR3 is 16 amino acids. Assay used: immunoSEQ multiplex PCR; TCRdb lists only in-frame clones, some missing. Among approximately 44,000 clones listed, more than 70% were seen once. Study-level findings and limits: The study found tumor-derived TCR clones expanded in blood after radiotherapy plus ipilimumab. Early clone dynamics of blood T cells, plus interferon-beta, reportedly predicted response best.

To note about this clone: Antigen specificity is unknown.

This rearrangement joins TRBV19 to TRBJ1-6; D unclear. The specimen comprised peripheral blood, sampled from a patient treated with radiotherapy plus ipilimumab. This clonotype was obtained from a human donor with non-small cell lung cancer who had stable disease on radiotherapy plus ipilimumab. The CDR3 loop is CASGEWRRGDNSPLHF. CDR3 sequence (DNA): TGTGCCAGTGGGGAGTGGCGGAGAGGCGATAATTCACCCCTCCACTTT.